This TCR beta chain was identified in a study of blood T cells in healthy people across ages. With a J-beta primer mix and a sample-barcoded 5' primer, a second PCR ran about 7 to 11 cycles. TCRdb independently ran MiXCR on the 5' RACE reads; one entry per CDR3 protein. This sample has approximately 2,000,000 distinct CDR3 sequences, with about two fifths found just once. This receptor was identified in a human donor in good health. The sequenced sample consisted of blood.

CDR3 nucleotide sequence: TGCGCCAGCAGCCAAGATGGGCAATCTCTCATCAAGGCTTTCTTT. Amino acids: CASSQDGQSLIKAFF. This rearrangement joins TRBV4-3 to TRBJ1-1; no definite D call. The CDR3 contains 15 residues. The germline V and J ends were trimmed by 0 bases and 11 bases, with 19 bases remaining between them. Looked up from germline, CDR1 is LGHNA and CDR2 is YSLEER.